This TCR beta chain was captured by sequencing in a study of low-dose radiotherapy and immunotherapy resistance in tumors. Overall study context: Every six weeks patients received intravenous ipilimumab 1 mg/kg, and every two weeks they received intravenous nivolumab 240 mg. Aspirin was taken orally by patients at 300 mg daily for four cycles from cycle 1 day 1.

The time point here: before trial treatment. The donors, trial participants, received nivolumab, ipilimumab, aspirin, low-dose cyclophosphamide and low-dose radiotherapy. This clonotype has at least ten counts. Priming of first-strand cDNA relied on TRAV- and TRBV-specific primers (covering alpha and beta chains). The authors amplified TCRs for around 20 PCR cycles with a constant-region primer and a V-primer adapter. From the reads, TCRdb called clonotypes with MiXCR, one entry per CDR3 protein. The sample shows around 36,000 distinct CDR3 sequences, roughly 28% of them seen only once. Sequenced material: PBMCs, taken before treatment. The source is a male donor with gallbladder cancer.

The CDR3 here is CASSAQLGQIYGYTF. Here the CDR3 DNA reads TGTGCCAGCAGTGCCCAGCTCGGACAGATCTATGGCTACACCTTC. J is TRBJ1-2 and V is TRBV6-4, with D possibly matching TRBD1 (6 bases). Trimming removed 4 bases at V and 4 bases at J, with 16 bases between. The CDR3 runs to 15 residues. Per the germline V gene, CDR1 is MRHNA and CDR2 is SNTAGT.